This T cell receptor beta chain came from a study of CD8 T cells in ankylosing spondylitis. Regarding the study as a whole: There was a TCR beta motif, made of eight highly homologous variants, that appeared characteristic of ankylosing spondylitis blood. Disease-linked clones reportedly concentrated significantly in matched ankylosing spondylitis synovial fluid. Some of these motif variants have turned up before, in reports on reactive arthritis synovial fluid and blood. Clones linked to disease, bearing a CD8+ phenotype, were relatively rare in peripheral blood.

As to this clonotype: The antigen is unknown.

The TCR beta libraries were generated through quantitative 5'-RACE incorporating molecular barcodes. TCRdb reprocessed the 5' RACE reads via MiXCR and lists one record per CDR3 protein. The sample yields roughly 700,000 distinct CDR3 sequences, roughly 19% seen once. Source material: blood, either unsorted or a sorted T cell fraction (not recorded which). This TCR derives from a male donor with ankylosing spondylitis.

The CDR3 DNA sequence: TGTGCCAGCAGCTTGGGCCCGGGACAGATGACCGGGGAGCTGTTTTTT. Translated: CASSLGPGQMTGELFF. The chain carries TRBV7-6 and TRBJ2-2; 7 nucleotides match TRBD1. Per germline, CDR1 SGHVS and CDR2 FNYEAQ. J gave up 5 bases and V 3 bases, and 9 bases lay outside the gene matches. The CDR3 consists of 16 residues.